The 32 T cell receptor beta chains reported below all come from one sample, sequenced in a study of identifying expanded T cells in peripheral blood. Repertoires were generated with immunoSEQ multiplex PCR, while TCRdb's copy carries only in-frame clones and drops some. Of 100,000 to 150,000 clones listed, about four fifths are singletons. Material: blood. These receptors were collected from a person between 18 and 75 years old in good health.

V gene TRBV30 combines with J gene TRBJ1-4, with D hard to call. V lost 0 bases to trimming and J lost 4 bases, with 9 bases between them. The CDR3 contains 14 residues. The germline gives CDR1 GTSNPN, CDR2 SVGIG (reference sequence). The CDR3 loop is CAWSVGNHNEKLFF. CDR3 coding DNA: TGTGCCTGGAGTGTTGGGAATCATAATGAAAAACTGTTTTTT.

CDR3 residues: CASRIQGNTGELFF. CDR3 DNA sequence: TGTGCCAGCAGAATACAGGGGAACACCGGGGAGCTGTTTTTT. The chain couples TRBV6-5 to TRBJ2-2; TRBD1 is a possible D gene (6 bases). Germline values: CDR1 MNHEY, CDR2 SVGAGI. CDR3 size: 14 residues. Trimming left V 6 bases short and J 1 base short, with 9 bases between.

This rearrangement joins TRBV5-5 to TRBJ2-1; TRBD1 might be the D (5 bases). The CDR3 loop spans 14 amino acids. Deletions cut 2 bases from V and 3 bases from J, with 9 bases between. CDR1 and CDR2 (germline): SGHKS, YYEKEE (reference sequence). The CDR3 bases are TGTGCCAGCAGCTTTTCAGGGATCTACAATGAGCAGTTCTTC. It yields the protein CASSFSGIYNEQFF.

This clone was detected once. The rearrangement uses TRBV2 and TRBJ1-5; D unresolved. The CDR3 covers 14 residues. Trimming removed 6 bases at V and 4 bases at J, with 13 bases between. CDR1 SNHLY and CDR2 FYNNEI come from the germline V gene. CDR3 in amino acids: CASSNGPANQPQHF. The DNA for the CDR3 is TGTGCCAGCAGCAATGGACCTGCAAATCAGCCCCAGCATTTT. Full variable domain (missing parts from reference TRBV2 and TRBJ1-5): EPEVTQTPSHQVTQMGQEVILRCVPISNHLYFYWYRQILGQKVEFLVSFYNNEISEKSEIFDDQFSVERPDGSNFTLKIRSTKLEDSAMYFCASSNGPANQPQHFGDGTRLSIL.

In DNA form, the CDR3 reads TGTGCCAGCAGCTTAGGAGGGTCGAACACCGGGGAGCTGTTTTTT. This encodes CASSLGGSNTGELFF. The chain links TRBV7-2 to TRBJ2-2; weak D call: TRBD2 (5 bases). The germline V gene encodes CDR1 SGHTA and CDR2 FQGNSA. The CDR3 spans 15 residues. The germline V and J ends were trimmed by 1 base and 0 bases, with 6 bases remaining between them.

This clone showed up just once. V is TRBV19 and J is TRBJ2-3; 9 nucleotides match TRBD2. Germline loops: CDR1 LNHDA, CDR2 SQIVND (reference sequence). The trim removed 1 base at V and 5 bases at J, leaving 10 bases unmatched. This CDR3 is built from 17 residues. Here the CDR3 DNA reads TGTGCCAGTAGTATAGGAGGCGGGGGGGCTTTGGTAGATACGCAGTATTTT. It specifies CASSIGGGGALVDTQYF.

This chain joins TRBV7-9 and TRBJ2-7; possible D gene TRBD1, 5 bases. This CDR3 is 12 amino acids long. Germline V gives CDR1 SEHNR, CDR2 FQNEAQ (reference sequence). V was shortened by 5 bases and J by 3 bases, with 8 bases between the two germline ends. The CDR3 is CASSAQGYEQYF. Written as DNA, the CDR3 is TGTGCCAGCAGCGCGCAGGGCTACGAGCAGTACTTC. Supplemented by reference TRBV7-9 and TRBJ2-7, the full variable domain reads DTGVSQNPRHKITKRGQNVTFRCDPISEHNRLYWYRQTLGQGPEFLTYFQNEAQLEKSRLLSDRFSAERPKGSFSTLEIQRTEQGDSAMYLCASSAQGYEQYFGPGTRLTVT.

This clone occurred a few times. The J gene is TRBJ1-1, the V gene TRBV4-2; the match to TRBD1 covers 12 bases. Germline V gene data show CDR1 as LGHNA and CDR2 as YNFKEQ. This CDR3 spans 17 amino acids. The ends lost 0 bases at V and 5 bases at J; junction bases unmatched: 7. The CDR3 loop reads CASSQEPPGQGATEAFF. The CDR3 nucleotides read TGTGCCAGCAGCCAAGAACCTCCGGGACAGGGGGCAACTGAAGCTTTCTTT.

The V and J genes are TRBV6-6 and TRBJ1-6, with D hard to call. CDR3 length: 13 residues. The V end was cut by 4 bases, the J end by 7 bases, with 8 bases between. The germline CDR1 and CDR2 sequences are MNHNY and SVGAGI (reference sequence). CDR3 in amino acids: CASSSPNNSPLHF. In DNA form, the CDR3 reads TGTGCCAGCAGTTCCCCAAACAATTCACCCCTCCACTTT.

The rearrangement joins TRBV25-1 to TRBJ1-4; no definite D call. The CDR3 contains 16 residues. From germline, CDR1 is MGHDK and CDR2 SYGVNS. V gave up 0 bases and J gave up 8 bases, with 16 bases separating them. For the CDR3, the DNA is TGTGCCAGCAGTGAATATATTGGTTGGAGAGGGGAAAAACTGTTTTTT. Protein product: CASSEYIGWRGEKLFF.

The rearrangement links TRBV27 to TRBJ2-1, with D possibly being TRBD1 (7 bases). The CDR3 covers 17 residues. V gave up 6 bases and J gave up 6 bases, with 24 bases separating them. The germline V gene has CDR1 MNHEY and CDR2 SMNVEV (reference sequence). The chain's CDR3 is CASRSVGTGARGNEQFF. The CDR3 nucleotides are TGTGCCAGCAGATCGGTCGGAACAGGGGCGCGGGGCAATGAGCAGTTCTTC.

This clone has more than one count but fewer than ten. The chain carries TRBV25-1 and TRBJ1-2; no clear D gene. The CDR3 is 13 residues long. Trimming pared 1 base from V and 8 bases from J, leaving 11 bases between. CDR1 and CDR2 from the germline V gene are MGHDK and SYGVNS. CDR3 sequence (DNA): TGTGCCAGCAGTGAATCGGTTGCTGGCGGCTACACCTTC. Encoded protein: CASSESVAGGYTF.

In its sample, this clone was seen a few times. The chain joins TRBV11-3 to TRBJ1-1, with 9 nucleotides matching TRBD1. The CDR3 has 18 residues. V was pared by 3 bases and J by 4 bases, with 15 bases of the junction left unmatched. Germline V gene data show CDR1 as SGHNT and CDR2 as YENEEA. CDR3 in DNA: TGTGCCAGCAGCTTGGGACAGGGCCCGTCGGTGAGACTCACTGAAGCTTTCTTT. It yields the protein CASSLGQGPSVRLTEAFF.

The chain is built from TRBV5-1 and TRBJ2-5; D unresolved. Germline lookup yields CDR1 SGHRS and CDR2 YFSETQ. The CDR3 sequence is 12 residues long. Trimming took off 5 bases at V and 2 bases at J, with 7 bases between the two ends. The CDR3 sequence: CASSVIQETQYF. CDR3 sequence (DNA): TGCGCCAGCAGTGTCATACAAGAGACCCAGTACTTC.

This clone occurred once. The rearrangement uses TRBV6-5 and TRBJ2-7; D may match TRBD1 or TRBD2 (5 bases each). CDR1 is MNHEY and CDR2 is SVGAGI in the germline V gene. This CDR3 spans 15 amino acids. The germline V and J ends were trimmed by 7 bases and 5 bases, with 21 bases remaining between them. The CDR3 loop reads CASTLRPGRIDEQYF. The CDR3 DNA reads TGTGCCAGCACCCTACGCCCGGGACGTATCGACGAGCAGTACTTC.

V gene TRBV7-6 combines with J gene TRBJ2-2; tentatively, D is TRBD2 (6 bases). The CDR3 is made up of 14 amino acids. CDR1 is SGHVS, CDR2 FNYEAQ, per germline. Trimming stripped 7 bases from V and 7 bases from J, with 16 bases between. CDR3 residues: CASKDAGWNGELFF. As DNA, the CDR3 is TGTGCCAGCAAAGATGCGGGGTGGAACGGGGAGCTGTTTTTT.

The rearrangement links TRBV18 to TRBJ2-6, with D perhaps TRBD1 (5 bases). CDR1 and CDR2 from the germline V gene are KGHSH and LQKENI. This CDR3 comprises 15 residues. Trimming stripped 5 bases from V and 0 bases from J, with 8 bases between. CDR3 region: CASSTQASGANVLTF. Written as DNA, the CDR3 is TGTGCCAGCTCAACACAGGCCTCTGGGGCCAACGTCCTGACTTTC.

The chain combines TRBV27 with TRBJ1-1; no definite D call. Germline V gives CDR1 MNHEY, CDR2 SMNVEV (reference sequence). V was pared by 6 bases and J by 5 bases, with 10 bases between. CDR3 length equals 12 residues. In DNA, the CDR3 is TGTGCCAGCAGGTTCGGGGAGACTGAAGCTTTCTTT. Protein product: CASRFGETEAFF.

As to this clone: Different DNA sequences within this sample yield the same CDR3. The CDR3 DNA is TGTGCCAGCAGCTTAGGACAGGGGAACACTGAAGCTTTCTTT. Translation gives CASSLGQGNTEAFF. This chain connects TRBV7-9 to TRBJ1-1; 7 bases fit TRBD1. The CDR3 totals 14 residues. Trimming took 1 base from V and 1 from J; bases not matched to a gene: 0. Per germline, CDR1 SEHNR and CDR2 FQNEAQ (reference sequence).

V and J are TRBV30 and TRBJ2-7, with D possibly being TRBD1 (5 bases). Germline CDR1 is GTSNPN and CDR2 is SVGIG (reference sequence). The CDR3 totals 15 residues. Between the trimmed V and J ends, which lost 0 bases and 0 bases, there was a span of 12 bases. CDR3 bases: TGTGCCTGGAGTGTACCCGGCAGGGTCTCCTACGAGCAGTACTTC. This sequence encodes CAWSVPGRVSYEQYF. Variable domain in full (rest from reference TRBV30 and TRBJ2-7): SQTIHQWPATLVQPVGSPLSLECTVEGTSNPNLYWYRQAAGRGLQLLFYSVGIGQISSEVPQNLSASRPQDRQFILSSKKLLLSDSGFYLCAWSVPGRVSYEQYFGPGTRLTVT.

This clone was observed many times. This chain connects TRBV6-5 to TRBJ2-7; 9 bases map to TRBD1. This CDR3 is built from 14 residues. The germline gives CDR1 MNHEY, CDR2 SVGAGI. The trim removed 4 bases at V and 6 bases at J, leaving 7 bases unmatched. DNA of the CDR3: TGTGCCAGCAGTTCGGGACAGGGACTTACCGAGCAGTACTTC. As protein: CASSSGQGLTEQYF.

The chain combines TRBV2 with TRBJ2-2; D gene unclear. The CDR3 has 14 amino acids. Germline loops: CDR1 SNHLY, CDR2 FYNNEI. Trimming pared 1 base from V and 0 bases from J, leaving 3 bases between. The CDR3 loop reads CASSEGTNTGELFF. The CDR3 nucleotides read TGTGCCAGCAGTGAAGGTACGAACACCGGGGAGCTGTTTTTT.

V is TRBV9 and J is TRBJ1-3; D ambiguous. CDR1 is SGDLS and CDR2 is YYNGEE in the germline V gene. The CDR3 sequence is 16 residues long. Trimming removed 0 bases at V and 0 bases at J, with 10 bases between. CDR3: CASSVDGRHSGNTIYF. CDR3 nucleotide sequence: TGTGCCAGCAGCGTAGATGGACGCCACTCTGGAAACACCATATATTTT.

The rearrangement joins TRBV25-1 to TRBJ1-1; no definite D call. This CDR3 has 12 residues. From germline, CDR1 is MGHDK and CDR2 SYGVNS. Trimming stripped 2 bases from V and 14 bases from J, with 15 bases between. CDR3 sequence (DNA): TGTGCCAGCAGTGAAGGTCCCTCGGATCCCTTCTTT. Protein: CASSEGPSDPFF.

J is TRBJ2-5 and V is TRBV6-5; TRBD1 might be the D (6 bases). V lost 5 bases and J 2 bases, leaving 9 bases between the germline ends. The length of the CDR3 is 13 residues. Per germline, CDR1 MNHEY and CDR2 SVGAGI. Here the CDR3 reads CASSRTVQETQYF. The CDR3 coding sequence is TGTGCCAGCAGTCGGACAGTTCAAGAGACCCAGTACTTC.

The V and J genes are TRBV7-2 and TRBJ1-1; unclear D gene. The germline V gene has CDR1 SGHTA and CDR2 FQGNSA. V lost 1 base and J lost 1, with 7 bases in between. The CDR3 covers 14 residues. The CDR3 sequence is CASSLVTPNTEAFF. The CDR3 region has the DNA TGTGCCAGCAGCTTAGTCACCCCGAACACTGAAGCTTTCTTT.

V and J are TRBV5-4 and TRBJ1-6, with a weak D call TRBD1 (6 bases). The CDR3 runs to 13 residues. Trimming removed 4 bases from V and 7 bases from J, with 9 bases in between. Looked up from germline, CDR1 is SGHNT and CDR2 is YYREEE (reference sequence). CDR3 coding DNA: TGTGCCAGCAGCGGGACACCGAATTCACCCCTCCACTTT. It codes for CASSGTPNSPLHF. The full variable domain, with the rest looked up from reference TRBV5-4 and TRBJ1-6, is ETGVTQSPTHLIKTRGQQVTLRCSSQSGHNTVSWYQQALGQGPQFIFQYYREEENGRGNFPPRFSGLQFPNYSSELNVNALELDDSALYLCASSGTPNSPLHFGNGTRLTVT.

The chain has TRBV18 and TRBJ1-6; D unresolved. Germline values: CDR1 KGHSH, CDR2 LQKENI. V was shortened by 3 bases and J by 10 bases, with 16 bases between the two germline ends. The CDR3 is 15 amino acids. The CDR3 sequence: CASSPGVLDASPLHF. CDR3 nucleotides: TGTGCCAGCTCACCGGGAGTGTTGGATGCATCACCCCTCCACTTT.

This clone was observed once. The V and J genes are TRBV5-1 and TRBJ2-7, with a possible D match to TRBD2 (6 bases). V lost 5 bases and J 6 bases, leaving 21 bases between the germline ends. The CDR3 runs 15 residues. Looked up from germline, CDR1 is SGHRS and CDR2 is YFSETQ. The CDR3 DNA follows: TGCGCCAGCAGGCCCAGGACGGAGGGAAGCGGCGAGCAGTACTTC. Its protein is CASRPRTEGSGEQYF.

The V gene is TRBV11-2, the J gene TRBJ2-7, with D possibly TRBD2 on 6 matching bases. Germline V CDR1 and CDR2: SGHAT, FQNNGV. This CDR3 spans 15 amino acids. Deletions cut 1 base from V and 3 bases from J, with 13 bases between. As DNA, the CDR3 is TGTGCCAGCAGCTTAGGAATTGTCGGGGGCTACGAGCAGTACTTC. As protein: CASSLGIVGGYEQYF.

The CDR3 protein is CASGLERNRADTQYF. CDR3 nucleotides: TGTGCTAGTGGTTTGGAGAGGAATCGCGCAGATACGCAGTATTTT. The rearrangement uses TRBV12-5 and TRBJ2-3; D is unclear. Germline-derived CDR1 and CDR2 are LGHNT and FRNRAP. The ends were cut back, 1 base at V and 4 bases at J, with 12 bases in the middle. The CDR3 spans 15 residues.

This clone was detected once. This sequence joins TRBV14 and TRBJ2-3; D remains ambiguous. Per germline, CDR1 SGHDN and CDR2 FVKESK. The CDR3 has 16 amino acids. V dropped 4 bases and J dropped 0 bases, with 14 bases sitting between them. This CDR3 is CASSRRNVGSTDTQYF. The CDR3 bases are TGTGCCAGCAGCCGCCGAAATGTGGGAAGCACAGATACGCAGTATTTT.